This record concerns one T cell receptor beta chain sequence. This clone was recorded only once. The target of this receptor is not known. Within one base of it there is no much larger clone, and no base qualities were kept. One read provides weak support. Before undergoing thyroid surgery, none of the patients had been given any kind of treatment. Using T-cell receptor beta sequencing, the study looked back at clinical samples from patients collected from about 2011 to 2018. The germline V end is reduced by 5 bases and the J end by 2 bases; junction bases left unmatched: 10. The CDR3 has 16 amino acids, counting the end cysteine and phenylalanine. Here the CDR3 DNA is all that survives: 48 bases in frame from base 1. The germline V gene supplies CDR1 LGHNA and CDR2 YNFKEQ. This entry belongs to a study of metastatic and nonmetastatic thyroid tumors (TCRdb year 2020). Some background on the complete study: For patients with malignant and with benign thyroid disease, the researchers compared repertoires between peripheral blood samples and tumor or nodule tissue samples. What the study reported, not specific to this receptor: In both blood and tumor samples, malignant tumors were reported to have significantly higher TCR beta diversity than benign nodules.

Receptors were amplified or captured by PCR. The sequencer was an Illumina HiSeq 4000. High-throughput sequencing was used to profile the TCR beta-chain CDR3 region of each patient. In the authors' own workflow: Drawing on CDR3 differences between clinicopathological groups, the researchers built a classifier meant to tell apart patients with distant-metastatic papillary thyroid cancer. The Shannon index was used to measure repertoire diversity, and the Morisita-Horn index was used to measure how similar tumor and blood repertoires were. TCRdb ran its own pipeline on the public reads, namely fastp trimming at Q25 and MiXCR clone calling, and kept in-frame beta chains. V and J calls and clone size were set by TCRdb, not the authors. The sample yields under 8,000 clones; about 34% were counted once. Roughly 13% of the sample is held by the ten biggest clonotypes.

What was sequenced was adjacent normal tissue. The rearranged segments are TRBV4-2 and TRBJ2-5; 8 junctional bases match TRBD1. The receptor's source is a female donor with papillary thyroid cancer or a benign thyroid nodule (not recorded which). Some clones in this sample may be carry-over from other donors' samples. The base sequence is TGTGCCAGCAGCTTCCGTCCGGGACAGGTACAAGAGACCCAGTACTTC. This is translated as CASSFRPGQVQETQYF.